This T cell receptor (beta chain) derives from a study of blood T cell repertoires in COVID-19. In the authors' workflow: How many nucleated cells were present was estimated from reference gene primer amplification. Only in-frame clones appear in the TCRdb table, and some are missing; sequencing was by immunoSEQ multiplex PCR. V, J and clone size are taken as reported in that table, and D and trimming were inferred from the DNA itself. Here the sample spans about 140,000 clones, less than 85% being singletons. V lost 5 bases and J lost 0, with 14 bases in between. The CDR3 spans 16 residues. Per the germline V gene, CDR1 is MNHEY and CDR2 is SMNVEV (reference sequence). Before they entered the study, exposed participants had met a COVID-19 case within 2 weeks. This clone came up once.

The material sequenced was PBMCs or T cells enriched from blood (not recorded which). The sequence was obtained from a woman aged 18 to 35 who had been exposed to COVID-19. V usage is TRBV27 and J usage is TRBJ2-1; D unclear. In DNA form, the CDR3 reads TGTGCCAGCAGTCGTGGTGTACTTAGCTCCTACAATGAGCAGTTCTTC. Translating it yields CASSRGVLSSYNEQFF.